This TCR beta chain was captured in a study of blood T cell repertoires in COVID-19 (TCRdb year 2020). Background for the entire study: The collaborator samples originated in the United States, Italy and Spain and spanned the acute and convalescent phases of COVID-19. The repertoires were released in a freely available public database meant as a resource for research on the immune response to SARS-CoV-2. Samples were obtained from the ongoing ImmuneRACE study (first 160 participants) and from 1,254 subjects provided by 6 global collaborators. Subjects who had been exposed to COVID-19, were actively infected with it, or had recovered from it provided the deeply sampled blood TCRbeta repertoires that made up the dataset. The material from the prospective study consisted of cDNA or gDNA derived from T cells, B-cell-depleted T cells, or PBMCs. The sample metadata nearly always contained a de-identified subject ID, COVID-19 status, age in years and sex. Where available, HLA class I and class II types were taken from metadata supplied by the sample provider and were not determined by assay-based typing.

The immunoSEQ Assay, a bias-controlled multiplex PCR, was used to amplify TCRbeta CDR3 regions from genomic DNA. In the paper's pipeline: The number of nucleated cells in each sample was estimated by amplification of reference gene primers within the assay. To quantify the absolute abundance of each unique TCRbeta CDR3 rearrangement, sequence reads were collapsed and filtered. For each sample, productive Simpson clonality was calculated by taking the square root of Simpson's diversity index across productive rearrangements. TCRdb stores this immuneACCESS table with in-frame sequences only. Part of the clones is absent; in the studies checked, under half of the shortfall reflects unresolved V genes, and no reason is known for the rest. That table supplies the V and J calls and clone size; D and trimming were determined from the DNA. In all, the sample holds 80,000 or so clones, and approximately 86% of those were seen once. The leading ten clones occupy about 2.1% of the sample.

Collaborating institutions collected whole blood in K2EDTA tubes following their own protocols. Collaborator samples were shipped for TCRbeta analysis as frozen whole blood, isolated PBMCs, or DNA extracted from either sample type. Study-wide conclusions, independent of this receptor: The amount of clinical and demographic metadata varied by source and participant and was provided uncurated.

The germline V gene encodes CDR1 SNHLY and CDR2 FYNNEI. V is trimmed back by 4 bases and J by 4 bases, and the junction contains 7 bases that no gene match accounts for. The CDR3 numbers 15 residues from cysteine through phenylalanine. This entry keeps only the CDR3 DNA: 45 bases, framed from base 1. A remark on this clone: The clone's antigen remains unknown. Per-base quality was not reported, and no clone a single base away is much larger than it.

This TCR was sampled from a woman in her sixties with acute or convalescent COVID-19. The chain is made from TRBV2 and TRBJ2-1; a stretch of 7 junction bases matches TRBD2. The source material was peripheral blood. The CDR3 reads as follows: CASSAGGRAYNEQFF. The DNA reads TGTGCCAGCAGTGCCGGCGGGAGAGCTTACAATGAGCAGTTCTTC.